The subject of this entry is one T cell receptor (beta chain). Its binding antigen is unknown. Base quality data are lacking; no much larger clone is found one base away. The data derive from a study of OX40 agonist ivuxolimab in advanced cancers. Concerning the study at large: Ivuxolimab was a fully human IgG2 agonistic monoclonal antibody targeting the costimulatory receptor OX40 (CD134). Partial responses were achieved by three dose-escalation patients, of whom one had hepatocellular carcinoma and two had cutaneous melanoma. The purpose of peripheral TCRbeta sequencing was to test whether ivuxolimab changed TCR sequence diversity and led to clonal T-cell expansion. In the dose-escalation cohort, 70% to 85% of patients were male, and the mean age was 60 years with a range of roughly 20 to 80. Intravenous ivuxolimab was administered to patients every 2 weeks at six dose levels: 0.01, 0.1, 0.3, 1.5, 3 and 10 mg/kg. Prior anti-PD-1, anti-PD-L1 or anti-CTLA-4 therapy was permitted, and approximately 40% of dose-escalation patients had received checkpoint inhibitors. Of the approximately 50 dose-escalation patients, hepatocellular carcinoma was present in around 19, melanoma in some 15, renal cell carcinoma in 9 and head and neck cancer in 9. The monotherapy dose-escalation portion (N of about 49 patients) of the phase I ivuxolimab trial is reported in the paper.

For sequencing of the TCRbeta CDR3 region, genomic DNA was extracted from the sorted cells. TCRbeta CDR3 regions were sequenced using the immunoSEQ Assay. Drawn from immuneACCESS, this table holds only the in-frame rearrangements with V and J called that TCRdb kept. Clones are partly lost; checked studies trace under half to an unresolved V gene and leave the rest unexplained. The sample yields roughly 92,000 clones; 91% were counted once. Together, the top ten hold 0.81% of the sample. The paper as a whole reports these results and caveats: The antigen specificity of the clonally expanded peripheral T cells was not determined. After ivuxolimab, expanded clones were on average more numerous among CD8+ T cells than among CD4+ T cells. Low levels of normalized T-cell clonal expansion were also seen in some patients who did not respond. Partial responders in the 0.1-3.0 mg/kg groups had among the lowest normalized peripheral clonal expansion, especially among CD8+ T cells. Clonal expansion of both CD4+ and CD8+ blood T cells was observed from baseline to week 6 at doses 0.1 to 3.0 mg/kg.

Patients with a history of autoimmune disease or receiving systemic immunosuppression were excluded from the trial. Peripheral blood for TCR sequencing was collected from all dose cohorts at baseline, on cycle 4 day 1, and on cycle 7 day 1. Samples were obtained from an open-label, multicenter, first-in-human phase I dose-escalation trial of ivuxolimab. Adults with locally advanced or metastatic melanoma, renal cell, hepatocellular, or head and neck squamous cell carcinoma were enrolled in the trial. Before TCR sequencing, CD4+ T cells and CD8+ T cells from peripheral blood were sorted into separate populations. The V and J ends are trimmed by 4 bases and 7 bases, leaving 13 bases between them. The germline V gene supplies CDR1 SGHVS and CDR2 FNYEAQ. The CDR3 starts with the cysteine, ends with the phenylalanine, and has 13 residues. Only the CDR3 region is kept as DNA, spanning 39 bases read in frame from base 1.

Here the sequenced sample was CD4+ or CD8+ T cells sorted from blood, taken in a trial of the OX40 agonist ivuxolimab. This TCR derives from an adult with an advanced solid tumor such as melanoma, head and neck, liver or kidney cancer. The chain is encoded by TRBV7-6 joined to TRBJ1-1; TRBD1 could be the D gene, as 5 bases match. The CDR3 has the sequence CASSSAKGSEAFF. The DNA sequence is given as TGTGCCAGCAGCTCCGCCAAGGGGAGTGAAGCTTTCTTT.